The TCR beta chain described here comes from a study of CD8+ T cells in alopecia areata. This clone showed up just a few times. CDR1 and CDR2 (germline): SGHAT, FQNNGV. This CDR3 spans 15 amino acids. Trimming left V 0 bases short and J 9 bases short, with 18 bases between. RNA was isolated and reverse transcribed to cDNA, the sequencing template. The method was immunoSEQ multiplex PCR; TCRdb's version includes in-frame clones alone and lacks a portion of them. The table includes about 180,000 clones, around 51% detected once. Stated treatment: oral pan-JAK inhibitor, 5-10 mg twice daily. The TCR was taken from a human donor with alopecia areata. This chain connects TRBV11-2 to TRBJ2-7; maybe TRBD1 (7 bases). Sequences were derived from CD8+ T cells sorted from blood, sampled between weeks 51 and 52, from a patient treated with tofacitinib. The CDR3 spells CASSLDRSLQGGQYF. CDR3 nucleotide sequence: TGTGCCAGCAGCTTAGATCGAAGCCTCCAGGGGGGGCAGTACTTC.